This T cell receptor beta chain stems from a study of cytomegalovirus exposure and HLA in healthy donors (TCRdb year 2017). About the study as a whole: An earlier analysis of several hundred of the donors reported about 290 Gb of sequence data and some 100 million unique TCR beta sequences from about 179 million T cells. Donor age, sex, ethnicity and CMV serostatus were compiled alongside the repertoire data. All discovery cohort repertoires had been generated on a single sequencing platform. A handful of DR-DQ haplotypes were treated as single units for association and clustering because of strong linkage in the cohort. To predict cytomegalovirus infection status, the study combined high-throughput TCR immunosequencing, statistical association of individual TCRs with disease status, and machine learning. Besides the first cohort of hundreds of subjects, a separate validation cohort made up of around 120 different subjects was used. A later analysis re-examined previously published TCR beta repertoires from more than 600 donors and added high-resolution HLA genotyping to investigate patterns of TCR occurrence. The aim of the study was to test whether cataloging public T cell receptors could identify signatures of past pathogen exposure. HLA typing covered class I and class II loci at four-digit resolution. In a later genetic analysis, genome-wide SNP genotypes for about 55% of the roughly 700 donors were used, and that subset was treated as a discovery cohort. The number of typed donors differed by locus: about 629-640 for A, B, C, DRB1 and DQB1; approximately 530 for DQA1; around 610 for DPA1; and about 450 for DPB1. In an earlier analysis of 550 to 700 of the donors, high-throughput TCR beta sequencing was used to judge whether each TCR beta V gene segment behaved as functional or pseudogenic. An early release that covered approximately 600 HLA-typed donors contained approximately 300 gigabases of sequencing data and tens of millions of unique TCR sequences. The study used immunosequencing to profile the T cell repertoires of some 600 subjects and linked those repertoires to cytomegalovirus serostatus. Among about 390 genotyped donors of the cohort, an average of around 240,000 unique TCR beta nucleotide sequences were sequenced per donor, around 20% of them non-productive. Among the roughly 400 genotyped donors, under 90% belonged to the genetic ancestry cluster associated with self-reported Caucasian donors. Rather than drawing on any new phenotypic data, the later analysis identified candidate immune exposures from TCR beta sequences and the way those sequences occurred across donors.

Study-wide findings and limitations: In a later genetic analysis, a missense DCLRE1C variant was associated with V-gene and J-gene trimming of TCR beta chains, and the association was replicated in an independent cohort. For the cohort, immune exposure information was limited to CMV serostatus. Some IMGT-functional V segments, including TRBV6-2 and TRBV6-3, could not be distinguished by the 87-base-pair reads and were therefore excluded. An earlier analysis of around 500 of the donors showed that most TCR beta V segments appeared in productive rearrangements either about 90% or about 30% of the time, which broadly matched IMGT annotations. In a later analysis, the rate of TCR association differed among HLA loci, with DRB1 alleles having the most associated TCRs and HLA-C alleles having the fewest. In a later analysis, HLA-associated TCR beta chains were found to be more clonally expanded and to have lower generation probabilities than equally common non-associated chains. A further reported finding was that TCR beta sequences accurately predicted the HLA-A and HLA-B alleles for most subjects in the first cohort. Because HLA typing was missing for some donors at each locus, association tests included only the typed subset. The sequencing pipeline was judged likely to have produced a cluster of highly shared sequence variants as a technical artifact. Correlated functional status among segregating V segments might reflect linkage disequilibrium, but an unknown experimental factor could not be ruled out. Because counts were too low, fewer than 20 rarely observed V segments, including chromosome 9 orphons, were excluded from the earlier analysis of 587 of the donors. This cohort had only TCR beta chains sequenced, and the lack of alpha or paired-chain data limited which features could be detected. A later genetic analysis reported fewer N-insertions in productive TCRs among donors in an Asian-associated ancestry cluster than the 666-donor mean. According to a later analysis, parvovirus B19, influenza, CMV and Epstein-Barr virus appeared linked to several top co-occurrence clusters. It was suggested by the authors that the approach could potentially be generalized to other disease states and immunological phenotypes. Roughly uniform sequencing depth across donors was assumed in presence/absence analyses, although this assumption may not hold. In vitro tests confirmed that a few of the cytomegalovirus-associated TCR beta chains recognize cytomegalovirus antigens. Strong co-occurrence of HLA alleles, especially DR and DQ, made assigning TCR associations to individual alleles difficult. The study listed 164 TCR beta chains as associated with cytomegalovirus. The classifier was reported to diagnose cytomegalovirus status with high specificity and sensitivity in both the original cohort and the validation cohort. Specific HLA alleles were associated with over 15,000 TCR beta sequences at a false discovery rate of 0.05 in a later analysis. Across donors, most TCR sequences were observed very rarely, whereas some public TCRs were present in many individuals. A later analysis found that most CMV-associated TCR beta chains appeared HLA-restricted, with HLA associations seemingly driven largely by CMV exposure.

Trimming leaves V shorter by 3 bases and J shorter by 5 bases, with the junction holding 9 bases beyond the gene matches. According to the germline V gene, CDR1 reads KGHSH and CDR2 reads LQKENI. Counted from cysteine to phenylalanine, this CDR3 has 16 amino acids. Of all the DNA, just the CDR3 is kept, 48 bases in frame from base 1. With respect to this clone: It has no known antigen specificity. No much larger clone is present one base from it, and per-base qualities are unavailable.

The library was made by the immunoSEQ multiplex PCR assay. A mixture of 60 forward primers for TCR Vbeta segments and 13 reverse primers for TCR Jbeta segments was used in the multiplex PCR. The CDR3 region of rearranged TCR beta genes was amplified from genomic DNA by a multiplex PCR assay. On the Illumina HiSeq System, the amplified TCR beta libraries were sequenced as 87-base-pair reads. Per the original workflow: A later analysis counted some 74 million unique TCR beta chains across the 670 or so repertoires, and 9.5 million to 11 million of these chains were shared by at least two donors. A nearest-neighbor algorithm error-corrected the raw reads and collapsed the reads into unique sequences, merging closely related sequences to remove PCR and sequencing errors. V, D and J gene segments were assigned by aligning CDR3 sequences to IMGT reference sequences. Each retained sequence needed at least a six-nucleotide match to both a V gene segment and a J gene segment. Rearrangements were classified as productive when the CDR3 lacked stop codons and remained in frame with V and J, and all other rearrangements were classified as non-productive. CDR3 was defined according to IMGT convention as the region running from the second conserved V-encoded cysteine to the conserved J-encoded phenylalanine. Sequences without an unambiguous match to a single V gene segment were excluded from the earlier analysis of 500 to 700 of the donors. In an earlier analysis of approximately 560 of the donors, a V segment was called functional when productive rearrangements were above 56.7%, and segregating when the standard deviation between donors exceeded 5%. A statistical classification framework was built to diagnose cytomegalovirus status from the catalog of TCR beta chain sequences. In a later analysis, V and J genes were assigned by comparing TCR nucleotide sequences against IMGT/GENE-DB human TR gene sequences. In a later analysis, CDR3 sequences and most-parsimonious VDJ recombination scenarios were assigned using the TCRdist pipeline. In a later analysis, each TCR beta chain was defined by its CDR3 amino acid sequence together with its V-gene family, and reads lacking a unique V-gene family were excluded. As a way to deal with suspected cross-contamination and a sequencing artifact, a later analysis dropped 640 or so nucleotide sequences that were highly shared and had low generation probability. In a later analysis, a clonal expansion index was calculated for each public chain from normalized within-repertoire ranks of inferred template counts. In a later analysis, generation probabilities were computed using a VDJ recombination model fitted to out-of-frame rearrangements, and the results were checked against IGoR. Hypergeometric tests were used in a later analysis to score TCR-TCR, TCR-HLA and TCR-CMV co-occurrence, with a repertoire-size bias correction applied to the TCR pairs. To estimate false discovery rates, a later analysis permuted the HLA or CMV assignments 20 times. In a later analysis, co-occurring TCRs were grouped with DBSCAN, and TCRdist sequence similarity was added when clustering was performed within HLA-allele-positive subsets. Repertoires with fewer than 30,000 or more than 120,000 public chains were left out of co-occurrence clustering, as were five repertoires with anomalous nucleotide sharing. TCRdb carries this immuneACCESS record with in-frame sequences only. Its versions omit some clonotypes, under half of them owing to an unresolved V gene in the studies checked, with the rest unexplained. The V and J calls and clone size are taken from that table; D and trimming were inferred from the DNA. This sample has 200,000 to 250,000 clones in its table, and approximately 82% of those were observed once. The ten largest clones add up to approximately 0.62% of the sample.

The cohort was made up of 650 to 700 healthy bone marrow donors. All cohort members were sampled while nominally healthy, although unrecorded immune exposures were likely present. The donor tested CMV seronegative, placing the donor among the 350 to 400 seronegative members of the cohort. A peripheral blood sample was collected from each donor, and TCR beta sequencing was performed on peripheral blood mononuclear cells. The Qiagen DNeasy Blood Extraction Kit was used to extract genomic DNA from the blood cell samples. This receptor was taken from a woman aged 40 to 50 in good health and CMV-seronegative. Sequencing used PBMCs. The chain links TRBV18 with TRBJ1-1; 10 bases in between match TRBD1. CDR3 region: CASSPSRTGGTTEAFF. The base sequence is TGTGCCAGCTCACCTAGTAGGACAGGGGGGACTACTGAAGCTTTCTTT.